This is a list of T cell receptor beta chains from one sample in a study of cytomegalovirus exposure and HLA in healthy donors. Clones were read by immunoSEQ multiplex PCR, and TCRdb kept only the in-frame ones, dropping some. The sample has under 200,000 clones; more than 65% are singletons. Sequenced sample: PBMCs. These receptors were obtained from a woman aged 45-59 years in good health and CMV-seronegative. The CDR3 runs from the conserved cysteine through the conserved F or W. D genes are given only for firm matches. Clone size appears in some rows only: once, few, many, or a class for an expanded clone.

J gene	V gene	D gene	clone size	CDR3 protein	CDR3 DNA
TRBJ2-3	TRBV4-1	TRBD2	NA	CASSQRQTLAGGSDTQYF	TGCGCCAGCAGCCAACGCCAAACCCTAGCGGGAGGATCAGATACGCAGTATTTT
TRBJ1-3	TRBV30	NA	NA	CAWTLSGGNTIYF	TGTGCCTGGACCCTAAGCGGAGGAAACACCATATATTTT
TRBJ1-2	TRBV28	TRBD1	NA	CASTLQGARGYTF	TGTGCCAGCACCCTCCAGGGGGCGCGGGGCTACACCTTC
TRBJ1-4	TRBV5-1	TRBD1	NA	CASSLSPGGHEKLFF	TGCGCCAGCAGCTTGAGCCCAGGGGGACATGAAAAACTGTTTTTT
TRBJ1-2	TRBV10-3	NA	few	CAISETGLGYYGYTF	TGTGCCATCAGTGAGACAGGGCTGGGGTACTATGGCTACACCTTC
TRBJ2-7	TRBV20-1	NA	NA	CSAQSQGEQYF	TGCAGTGCTCAAAGTCAGGGCGAGCAGTACTTC
TRBJ2-7	TRBV27	TRBD2	NA	CASSLVVPGGHVEQYF	TGTGCCAGCAGTTTGGTCGTACCGGGGGGGCATGTCGAGCAGTACTTC
TRBJ2-1	TRBV6-6	TRBD1	NA	CASSYSQGVPYNEQFF	TGTGCCAGCAGTTACTCACAGGGGGTCCCCTACAATGAGCAGTTCTTC
TRBJ1-6	TRBV4-3	NA	once	CASSLERRAYNSPLHF	TGCGCCAGCAGCCTGGAACGGAGGGCGTATAATTCACCCCTCCACTTT
TRBJ2-7	TRBV4-3	NA	once	CASSQERGAVSEQYF	TGCGCCAGCAGCCAAGAGCGGGGCGCTGTAAGCGAGCAGTACTTC
TRBJ1-2	TRBV19	NA	NA	CASSTSFLQGYTF	TGTGCCAGTAGTACCTCGTTCTTGCAGGGCTACACCTTC
TRBJ2-5	TRBV11-2	TRBD2	NA	CASIAGYQETQYF	TGTGCCAGCATAGCGGGGTACCAAGAGACCCAGTACTTC
TRBJ2-7	TRBV27	NA	few	CASSPSTGASTEQYF	TGTGCCAGCAGTCCCTCCACAGGCGCCTCGACCGAGCAGTACTTC
TRBJ2-5	TRBV5-1	TRBD1	NA	CASSLGGRQETQYF	TGCGCCAGCAGCTTAGGGGGCAGGCAAGAGACCCAGTACTTC
TRBJ2-5	TRBV2	NA	NA	CASSGWSVNQETQYF	TGTGCCAGCAGTGGGTGGTCGGTAAACCAAGAGACCCAGTACTTC
TRBJ2-5	TRBV30	NA	NA	CAWSMGGSETQYF	TGTGCCTGGAGTATGGGGGGATCCGAGACCCAGTACTTC
TRBJ2-3	TRBV9	NA	NA	CASSVGDTQYF	TGTGCCAGCAGCGTCGGAGATACGCAGTATTTT
TRBJ2-1	TRBV7-7	NA	NA	CASSLGSSSYNEQFF	TGTGCCAGCAGCTTGGGCTCCAGCTCCTACAATGAGCAGTTCTTC
TRBJ1-5	TRBV5-8	TRBD1	NA	CASSGRGRGNQPQHF	TGTGCCAGCAGCGGAAGGGGGCGCGGCAATCAGCCCCAGCATTTT
TRBJ1-2	TRBV14	NA	once	CASSPGQDYGYTF	TGTGCCAGCAGCCCGGGACAAGACTATGGCTACACCTTC
TRBJ2-1	TRBV7-2	TRBD1	NA	CASSSGQGAGSYNEQFF	TGTGCCAGCAGCTCGGGACAGGGGGCTGGGTCCTACAATGAGCAGTTCTTC
TRBJ1-6	TRBV6-5	NA	NA	CASSSREGNSPLHF	TGTGCCAGCAGTTCCCGGGAGGGGAATTCACCCCTCCACTTT
TRBJ2-1	TRBV9	TRBD2	NA	CASSVVLAGGPHEQFF	TGTGCCAGCAGCGTAGTACTAGCGGGAGGGCCCCATGAGCAGTTCTTC
TRBJ1-1	TRBV6-6	NA	NA	CASSQTMNTEAFF	TGTGCCAGCAGTCAAACAATGAACACTGAAGCTTTCTTT
TRBJ1-5	TRBV7-8	NA	NA	CASSPTDRYQPQHF	TGTGCCAGCAGCCCAACCGACAGGTATCAGCCCCAGCATTTT
TRBJ2-3	TRBV27	NA	NA	CASTLSGRTDTQYF	TGTGCCAGCACCCTCTCAGGGAGGACAGATACGCAGTATTTT
TRBJ1-1	TRBV19	TRBD1	few	CASESGWGTANTEAFF	TGTGCCAGTGAGTCCGGGTGGGGGACAGCAAACACTGAAGCTTTCTTT
TRBJ2-6	TRBV7-8	TRBD1	NA	CASSWTGFGANVLTF	TGTGCCAGCAGCTGGACAGGGTTTGGGGCCAACGTCCTGACTTTC
TRBJ2-1	TRBV27	NA	NA	CASSASHSSSYNEQFF	TGTGCCAGCAGTGCTTCACATTCCAGCTCCTACAATGAGCAGTTCTTC
TRBJ2-5	TRBV14	TRBD2	NA	CASSPGLAGQETQYF	TGTGCCAGCAGCCCAGGACTAGCGGGACAAGAGACCCAGTACTTC
TRBJ2-7	TRBV5-4	TRBD2	NA	CASSLALTRGSLGYEQYF	TGTGCCAGCAGCTTGGCCCTCACGCGCGGGAGCTTAGGCTACGAGCAGTACTTC
TRBJ1-1	TRBV9	TRBD1	NA	CASSAGQMNTEAFF	TGTGCCAGCAGCGCGGGACAGATGAACACTGAAGCTTTCTTT
TRBJ1-4	TRBV6-5	NA	NA	CASSYGDDSRLEKLFF	TGTGCCAGCAGTTACGGTGATGACAGTCGACTTGAAAAACTGTTTTTT
TRBJ2-2	TRBV9	TRBD2	NA	CASSVELLAGVPGELFF	TGTGCCAGCAGCGTAGAATTGCTAGCGGGAGTCCCCGGGGAGCTGTTTTTT
TRBJ2-1	TRBV11-1	TRBD2	NA	CASGPGGLVDEQFF	TGTGCCAGCGGCCCGGGGGGTCTGGTGGATGAGCAGTTCTTC
TRBJ2-1	TRBV5-6	TRBD1	NA	CASSDRGKPYNEQFF	TGTGCCAGCAGCGACAGGGGCAAGCCCTACAATGAGCAGTTCTTC
TRBJ2-7	TRBV19	NA	NA	CASQPSTGIEQYF	TGTGCCAGTCAACCTTCCACAGGGATCGAGCAGTACTTC
TRBJ2-7	TRBV28	NA	NA	CASSSPSAPYEQYF	TGTGCCAGCAGTTCCCCGAGTGCGCCCTACGAGCAGTACTTC
TRBJ2-5	TRBV6-5	TRBD1	NA	CASSPPGTGSETQYF	TGTGCCAGCAGTCCCCCCGGGACAGGGAGCGAGACCCAGTACTTC
TRBJ2-7	TRBV28	NA	NA	CASSLSTGRFGDEQYF	TGTGCCAGCAGTTTATCGACAGGGAGGTTCGGCGACGAGCAGTACTTC
TRBJ2-7	TRBV27	TRBD2	few	CASSLGVVGGDEQYF	TGTGCCAGCAGTTTGGGCGTCGTTGGGGGGGATGAGCAGTACTTC